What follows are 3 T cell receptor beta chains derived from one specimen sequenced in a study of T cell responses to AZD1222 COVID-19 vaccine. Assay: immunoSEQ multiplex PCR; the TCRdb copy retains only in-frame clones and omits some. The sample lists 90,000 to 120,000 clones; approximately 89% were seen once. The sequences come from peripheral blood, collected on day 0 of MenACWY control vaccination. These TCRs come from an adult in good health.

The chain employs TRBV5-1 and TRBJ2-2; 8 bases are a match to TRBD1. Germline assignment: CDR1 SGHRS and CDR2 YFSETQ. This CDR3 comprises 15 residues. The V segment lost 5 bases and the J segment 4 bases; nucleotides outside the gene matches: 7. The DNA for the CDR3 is TGCGCCAGCAGACAGACAGGGGCGGGCACCGGGGAGCTGTTTTTT. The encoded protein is CASRQTGAGTGELFF. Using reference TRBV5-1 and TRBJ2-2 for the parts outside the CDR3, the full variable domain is KAGVTQTPRYLIKTRGQQVTLSCSPISGHRSVSWYQQTPGQGLQFLFEYFSETQRNKGNFPGRFSGRQFSNSRSEMNVSTLELGDSALYLCASRQTGAGTGELFFGEGSRLTVL.

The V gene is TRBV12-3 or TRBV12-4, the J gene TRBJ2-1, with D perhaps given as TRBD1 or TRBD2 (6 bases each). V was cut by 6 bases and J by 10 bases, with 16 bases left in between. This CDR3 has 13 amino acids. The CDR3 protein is CASSYRGLYEQFF. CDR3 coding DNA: TGTGCCAGCAGCTACCGGGGGCTATACGAGCAGTTCTTC.

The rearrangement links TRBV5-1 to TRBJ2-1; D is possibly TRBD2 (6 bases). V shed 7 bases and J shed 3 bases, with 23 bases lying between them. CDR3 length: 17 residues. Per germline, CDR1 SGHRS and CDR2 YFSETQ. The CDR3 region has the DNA TGCGCCAGCGGCCCCCTGGCAACGGGACTGGGCTACAATGAGCAGTTCTTC. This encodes CASGPLATGLGYNEQFF.